The 16 T cell receptor beta chains below were found in one sample sequenced in a study of blood T cell repertoires in COVID-19. Repertoires were generated with immunoSEQ multiplex PCR, while TCRdb's copy carries only in-frame clones and drops some. The top ten hold roughly 1.1% of the sample, which has some 150,000 clones, under 85% seen once. The source material was peripheral blood. The receptor source for this set is a man aged 55 to 70 who had recovered from COVID-19.

In this sample, this clone turned up once. The rearrangement joins TRBV11-2 to TRBJ2-1; 8 positions agree with TRBD1. CDR3 length equals 15 residues. V shed 2 bases and J 4 bases; nucleotides not matched to a gene: 4. Germline V lookup: CDR1 SGHAT, CDR2 FQNNGV. CDR3 DNA: TGTGCCAGCAGCTTACTGGGGACAGGTTACAATGAGCAGTTCTTC. It specifies CASSLLGTGYNEQFF.

Turning to this clone: Other DNA sequences in the sample encode the same CDR3. The chain joins TRBV2 to TRBJ2-3; 7 bases are shared with TRBD1. There are 12 residues in the CDR3. The V and J ends lost 6 bases and 3 bases, in that order; junction bases with no gene match: 0. Germline CDR1 is SNHLY and CDR2 is FYNNEI. This CDR3 is CASRQGTDTQYF. CDR3 bases: TGTGCCAGCAGACAGGGGACAGATACGCAGTATTTT.

CDR3 sequence: CASKRQRNNEKLFF. The CDR3 bases are TGTGCCAGCAAGAGACAGAGGAATAATGAAAAACTGTTTTTT. The chain links TRBV27 to TRBJ1-4, with D possibly being TRBD1 (5 bases). This CDR3 contains 14 residues. Between the trimmed V and J ends, which lost 7 bases and 4 bases, there was a span of 13 bases. Germline V gene lookup returns CDR1 MNHEY and CDR2 SMNVEV (reference sequence).

The chain employs TRBV6-1 and TRBJ1-2, with D unresolved. The CDR3 loop spans 16 amino acids. Germline loops: CDR1 MNHNS, CDR2 SASEGT. Trimming pared 1 base from V and 5 bases from J, leaving 17 bases between. The chain's CDR3 is CASSEDWLVREYGYTF. CDR3 in DNA: TGTGCCAGCAGTGAAGATTGGTTAGTTAGGGAGTATGGCTACACCTTC.

This sequence joins TRBV29-1 and TRBJ2-1; 11 nucleotides match TRBD2. CDR3 size: 14 residues. The V segment lost 3 bases and the J segment 5 bases; nucleotides outside the gene matches: 3. CDR1 is SQVTM and CDR2 is ANQGSEA in the germline V gene. CDR3 in DNA: TGCAGCGTTGAGACTAGCGGGGTGGACAATGAGCAGTTCTTC. Amino acid sequence: CSVETSGVDNEQFF.

This chain links TRBV18 with TRBJ2-3; perhaps TRBD1 as D (5 bases). With 3 bases removed from V and 1 base from J, the gap between germline ends came to 8 bases. This CDR3 contains 14 residues. Per the germline V gene, CDR1 is KGHSH and CDR2 is LQKENI. In DNA form, the CDR3 reads TGTGCCAGCTCACCCTCAGGGCGCACAGATACGCAGTATTTT. Translating gives CASSPSGRTDTQYF.

The chain carries TRBV6-5 and TRBJ1-1; a possible D gene is TRBD1 (6 bases). The CDR3 spans 14 residues. Between the trimmed V and J ends, which lost 2 bases and 1 base, there was a span of 8 bases. Per germline, CDR1 MNHEY and CDR2 SVGAGI. The CDR3 DNA reads as TGTGCCAGCAGTTACGCCAGGGGGAACACTGAAGCTTTCTTT. Residues: CASSYARGNTEAFF.

Concerning this clone itself: One base away lies a much larger clone, so this may be a sequencing read error. The genes are TRBV14 and TRBJ2-7; no reliable D call. Germline CDR1 SGHDN, CDR2 FVKESK. This CDR3 region has 11 residues. V gave up 2 bases and J gave up 3 bases, with 2 bases separating them. CDR3 nucleotide sequence: TGTGCCAGCAGCCAATACTACGAGCAGTACTTC. Its protein product is CASSQYYEQYF.

The V call is TRBV29-1, the J call TRBJ1-2; 8 bases fit TRBD1. There are 14 residues in the CDR3. Trimming took 2 bases from V and 4 from J; bases not matched to a gene: 6. CDR1 and CDR2 (germline): SQVTM, ANQGSEA. For the CDR3, the DNA is TGCAGCGTTGAAAAACGACAGGGGACCTATGGCTACACCTTC. It yields the protein CSVEKRQGTYGYTF.

This chain uses TRBV9 with TRBJ2-1; 9 positions agree with TRBD1. The CDR3 extends over 15 amino acids. Losses at the gene ends were 2 bases for V and 5 bases for J; bases not matched to a gene: 5. Germline-derived CDR1 and CDR2 are SGDLS and YYNGEE. Here the CDR3 reads CASSVMGDRDNEQFF. For the CDR3, the DNA is TGTGCCAGCAGCGTTATGGGGGACAGGGACAATGAGCAGTTCTTC. The full variable domain, with the rest looked up from reference TRBV9 and TRBJ2-1, is DSGVTQTPKHLITATGQRVTLRCSPRSGDLSVYWYQQSLDQGLQFLIQYYNGEERAKGNILERFSAQQFPDLHSELNLSSLELGDSALYFCASSVMGDRDNEQFFGPGTRLTVL.

This clone was seen more than once but under ten times. The chain recombines TRBV28 with TRBJ2-4; 11 bases align to TRBD2. The CDR3 consists of 21 residues. V shed 1 base, J shed 1 base, and the junction held 15 bases outside the gene matches. CDR1 MDHEN and CDR2 SYDVKM come from the germline V gene. The chain's CDR3 is CASSLFERTSGPPGAKNIQYF. CDR3 DNA sequence: TGTGCCAGCAGTTTATTCGAAAGGACTAGCGGGCCGCCGGGGGCCAAAAACATTCAGTACTTC.

This chain uses TRBV10-3 with TRBJ1-1; TRBD1 might be the D (5 bases). The CDR3 loop spans 13 amino acids. The germline CDR1 and CDR2 sequences are ENHRY and SYGVKD. The V and J ends lost 6 bases and 1 base respectively, with 9 bases between them. CDR3 DNA sequence: TGTGCCATCAGAAATACAGGGAACACTGAAGCTTTCTTT. Protein product: CAIRNTGNTEAFF.

CDR3 in amino acids: CASSYANGYTF. The CDR3 DNA follows: TGTGCCAGCAGTTACGCGAATGGCTACACCTTC. J is TRBJ1-2 and V is TRBV6-5; D is unclear. Germline V lookup: CDR1 MNHEY, CDR2 SVGAGI. The V and J ends lost 2 bases and 6 bases respectively, with 4 bases between them. The CDR3 is made up of 11 amino acids.

The J gene is TRBJ2-1, the V gene TRBV3-1 (or the pseudogene TRBV3-2); 15 bases are a match to TRBD2. Germline V gene data show CDR1 as LGHDT and CDR2 as YNNKEL (reference sequence). V shed 4 bases, J shed 2 bases, and the junction held 3 bases outside the gene matches. The CDR3 sequence is 17 residues long. The CDR3 DNA follows: TGTGCCAGCAGCCGCCGGACTAGCGGGGGGGCCTACAATGAGCAGTTCTTC. This codes for CASSRRTSGGAYNEQFF.

V and J are TRBV3-1 (or the pseudogene TRBV3-2) and TRBJ2-2; 7 bases are shared with TRBD1. CDR1 LGHDT and CDR2 YNNKEL come from the germline V gene (reference sequence). The CDR3 totals 15 residues. V shed 3 bases and J 5 bases; nucleotides not matched to a gene: 6. This CDR3 is CASSQGQYVTGELFF. The CDR3 nucleotides read TGTGCCAGCAGCCAGGGACAGTATGTAACCGGGGAGCTGTTTTTT.

The gene calls are TRBV25-1 and TRBJ1-6, with 7 bases that match TRBD1. Germline trimming cut 4 bases from V and 8 bases from J; bases unmatched to any gene: 8. This CDR3 comprises 15 residues. From germline, CDR1 is MGHDK and CDR2 SYGVNS. The chain's CDR3 is CASSAPTGYHSPLHF. The CDR3 DNA reads TGTGCCAGCAGTGCACCGACAGGGTACCATTCACCCCTCCACTTT.